The 19 T cell receptor beta chains given below trace back to one sample, sequenced in a study of blood T cell repertoires in COVID-19 (dated by TCRdb to the early 2020s). Libraries were made using the immunoSEQ multiplex PCR assay. The clones in this table, taken by TCRdb from immuneACCESS, are in-frame only. Not every clone is retained; where verified, under half of the shortfall comes from an unresolved V gene, and the cause of the rest is unknown. Across this sample there are approximately 34,000 clones, with 80% seen only once. In total, the top ten clones hold around 14% of the sample. The sequencing sample was made of peripheral blood. The receptor source for this set is a woman in her 70s with acute or convalescent COVID-19.

V and J are TRBV20-1 and TRBJ2-3; D unresolved. This CDR3 comprises 14 residues. Germline-derived CDR1 and CDR2 are DFQATT and SNEGSKA (reference sequence). The germline V and J ends were trimmed by 3 bases and 2 bases, with 12 bases remaining between them. The CDR3 DNA reads as TGCAGTGCTAGTAGTAGTTGGGCCACAGATACGCAGTATTTT. Translation: CSASSSWATDTQYF.

This clone was observed a single time. V gene TRBV10-3 combines with J gene TRBJ1-1; a weak D match, TRBD1 (5 bases). CDR1 is ENHRY, CDR2 SYGVKD, per germline. The CDR3 is 11 residues long. Trimming left V 5 bases short and J 4 bases short, with 5 bases between. CDR3 loop: CAISRGTEAFF. CDR3 coding DNA: TGTGCCATCAGTAGGGGCACTGAAGCTTTCTTT.

This clone has just a few counts. As DNA, the CDR3 is TGTGCCAGCTCACCAAGTCCGTTAGCTAACTATGGCTACACCTTC. It codes for CASSPSPLANYGYTF. The chain employs TRBV18 and TRBJ1-2; unclear D gene. The CDR3 contains 15 residues. The germline V gene encodes CDR1 KGHSH and CDR2 LQKENI. V dropped 2 bases and J dropped 0 bases, with 10 bases sitting between them.

The chain is built from TRBV5-1 and TRBJ2-2; D is possibly TRBD2 (7 bases). The CDR3 loop spans 15 amino acids. In germline, CDR1 is SGHRS, CDR2 YFSETQ. Trimming pared 1 base from V and 11 bases from J, leaving 18 bases between. This CDR3 reads CASSLMGGRTGELFF. The DNA for the CDR3 is TGCGCCAGCAGCTTGATGGGGGGGCGTACGGGAGAGCTGTTTTTT. Drawing the rest from reference TRBV5-1 and TRBJ2-2, the complete variable domain is KAGVTQTPRYLIKTRGQQVTLSCSPISGHRSVSWYQQTPGQGLQFLFEYFSETQRNKGNFPGRFSGRQFSNSRSEMNVSTLELGDSALYLCASSLMGGRTGELFFGEGSRLTVL.

This chain joins TRBV2 and TRBJ2-7; D not resolved. Trimming took off 3 bases at V and 0 bases at J, with 15 bases between the two ends. CDR1 is SNHLY and CDR2 is FYNNEI in the germline V gene. This CDR3 comprises 16 residues. CDR3 sequence reads: CASSDAVAPSSYEQYF. In nucleotides, the CDR3 is TGTGCCAGCAGTGACGCAGTAGCCCCCAGCTCCTACGAGCAGTACTTC.

The chain couples TRBV7-2 to TRBJ2-1; possibly TRBD2 for D (6 bases). CDR1 and CDR2 from the germline V gene are SGHTA and FQGNSA. This CDR3 spans 18 amino acids. The V end lost 0 bases, the J end lost 5 bases, and 20 bases lay between the germline ends. The CDR3 DNA reads as TGTGCCAGCAGCTTAGCTGGGCCCGGGGGAAGGTTGGACAATGAGCAGTTCTTC. This codes for CASSLAGPGGRLDNEQFF.

This rearrangement joins TRBV28 to TRBJ1-5; 8 bases line up with TRBD1. Germline trimming cut 3 bases from V and 10 bases from J; bases unmatched to any gene: 5. CDR3 length equals 13 residues. Germline CDR1 MDHEN, CDR2 SYDVKM. This CDR3 reads CASSFVTGDPQHF. The CDR3 DNA sequence: TGTGCCAGCAGTTTCGTGACAGGGGATCCCCAGCATTTT.

The chain joins TRBV4-2 to TRBJ2-1; 14 bases fit TRBD2. V was pared by 4 bases and J by 4 bases, with 15 bases of the junction left unmatched. CDR3 length: 20 residues. Germline V CDR1 and CDR2: LGHNA, YNFKEQ. In nucleotides, the CDR3 is TGTGCCAGCAGCCTGGGGGTGGGACTAGCGGGGGCCCAACCTTACAATGAGCAGTTCTTC. Translating it yields CASSLGVGLAGAQPYNEQFF.

This clone was counted a few times. The chain couples TRBV5-1 to TRBJ2-2; 10 bases map to TRBD2. The J segment lost 2 bases and the V segment lost 0 bases, leaving 4 bases of the junction unmatched. The CDR3 loop spans 17 amino acids. CDR1 and CDR2 from the germline V gene are SGHRS and YFSETQ. The CDR3 protein is CASSLVLAGQNTGELFF. The CDR3 bases are TGCGCCAGCAGCTTGGTACTAGCGGGACAAAACACCGGGGAGCTGTTTTTT.

The gene calls are TRBV7-8 and TRBJ1-5; D perhaps matches TRBD1 (6 bases). Trimming shortened V by 3 bases and J by 2 bases, and 8 bases separated the two germline ends. Germline CDR1 is SGHVS and CDR2 is FQNEAQ. The CDR3 covers 14 residues. The CDR3 loop reads CASSFSGGNQPQHF. Written as DNA, the CDR3 is TGTGCCAGCAGCTTTTCAGGGGGCAATCAGCCCCAGCATTTT.

The chain joins TRBV5-4 to TRBJ2-6, with 13 bases that match TRBD2. The CDR3 runs 19 residues. V lost 3 bases, J lost 0 bases, and 6 bases stayed unmatched. Germline assignment: CDR1 SGHNT and CDR2 YYREEE (reference sequence). CDR3 amino acids: CASSWRLAGGSSGANVLTF. CDR3 nucleotides: TGTGCCAGCAGCTGGAGACTAGCGGGAGGATCCTCTGGGGCCAACGTCCTGACTTTC.

Here the CDR3 DNA reads TGTGCCAGCAGCCAAAGGACTAGCGGTTCGTACAATGAGCAGTTCTTC. Its protein product is CASSQRTSGSYNEQFF. The genes are TRBV3-1 (or the pseudogene TRBV3-2) and TRBJ2-1, with 10 positions matching TRBD2. The CDR3 extends over 16 amino acids. With V trimmed by 2 bases and J by 4 bases, 5 bases remained unmatched. The V gene's germline CDR1 is LGHDT and CDR2 YNNKEL (reference sequence).

This rearrangement joins TRBV7-9 to TRBJ2-1; D uncertain. The CDR3 covers 12 residues. The V gene's germline CDR1 is SEHNR and CDR2 FQNEAQ (reference sequence). The germline V and J ends were trimmed by 5 bases and 7 bases, with 9 bases remaining between them. The CDR3 bases are TGTGCCAGCAGCGCCGACTGGAATGAGCAGTTCTTC. Encoded protein: CASSADWNEQFF.

This clone has just a few counts. This rearrangement joins TRBV9 to TRBJ1-4, with 10 positions matching TRBD1. Germline V CDR1 and CDR2: SGDLS, YYNGEE. This CDR3 contains 17 residues. After removal of 4 bases from V and 7 bases from J, the junction contained 13 bases not matched to a gene. CDR3 coding DNA: TGTGCCAGCAGCAAAGCCGGGACAGGGGTTAATAGTGAAAAACTGTTTTTT. It encodes CASSKAGTGVNSEKLFF.

This rearrangement joins TRBV18 to TRBJ2-1; 8 nucleotides line up with TRBD2. CDR3 length: 13 residues. J gave up 7 bases and V 3 bases, and 2 bases lay outside the gene matches. Germline CDR1 reads KGHSH; CDR2 reads LQKENI. CDR3 bases: TGTGCCAGCTCACCTACTAGCGGTAATGAGCAGTTCTTC. It specifies CASSPTSGNEQFF.

The V and J genes are TRBV10-3 and TRBJ1-2; TRBD1 aligns across 8 bases. V dropped 4 bases and J dropped 6; count of bases not matched to a gene: 10. CDR3 length: 15 amino acids. Germline V CDR1 and CDR2: ENHRY, SYGVKD. CDR3 sequence (DNA): TGTGCCATCAGTGCCTCATCGACAGGGGTCGATGGCTACACCTTC. Its protein product is CAISASSTGVDGYTF.

The chain couples TRBV15 to TRBJ2-7; 9 bases line up with TRBD1. Unmatched junction bases numbered 5, after V lost 5 bases and J lost 0 bases. The CDR3 covers 15 residues. Looked up from germline, CDR1 is LNHNV and CDR2 is YYDKDF (reference sequence). The CDR3 protein is CATSQGTGFSYEQYF. The CDR3 coding sequence is TGTGCCACCAGCCAAGGGACAGGGTTCTCCTACGAGCAGTACTTC.

This clone was detected a few times. This chain links TRBV2 with TRBJ1-1, with D unresolved. V shed 8 bases and J shed 1 base, with 14 bases lying between them. Per the germline V gene, CDR1 is SNHLY and CDR2 is FYNNEI. This CDR3 spans 14 amino acids. In DNA form, the CDR3 reads TGTGCCAGCCTCTGGGAGGGTGGGAACACTGAAGCTTTCTTT. Protein: CASLWEGGNTEAFF. The entire variable domain, with the rest obtained from reference TRBV2 and TRBJ1-1, is as follows: EPEVTQTPSHQVTQMGQEVILRCVPISNHLYFYWYRQILGQKVEFLVSFYNNEISEKSEIFDDQFSVERPDGSNFTLKIRSTKLEDSAMYFCASLWEGGNTEAFFGQGTRLTVV.

This clone was seen a few times. This chain uses TRBV27 with TRBJ2-7, with TRBD2 matching 8 bases. CDR3 length: 17 residues. CDR1 is MNHEY, CDR2 SMNVEV, per germline (reference sequence). V lost 1 base, J lost 1 base, and 9 bases stayed unmatched. The CDR3 loop reads CASSLLASGPLSYEQYF. The DNA for the CDR3 is TGTGCCAGCAGTTTATTGGCTAGCGGGCCCTTATCCTACGAGCAGTACTTC.